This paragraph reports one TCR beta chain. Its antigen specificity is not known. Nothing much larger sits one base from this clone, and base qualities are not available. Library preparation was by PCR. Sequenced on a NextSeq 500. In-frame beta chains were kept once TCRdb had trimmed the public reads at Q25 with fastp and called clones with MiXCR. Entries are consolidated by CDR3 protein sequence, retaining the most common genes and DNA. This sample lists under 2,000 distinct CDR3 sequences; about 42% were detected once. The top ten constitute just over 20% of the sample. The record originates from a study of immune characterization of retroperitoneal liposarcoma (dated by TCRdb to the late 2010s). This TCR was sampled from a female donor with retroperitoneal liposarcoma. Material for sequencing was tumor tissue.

The CDR3: CASSLSVETGGVQFF. The base sequence is TGTGCCAGCAGCTTAAGCGTGGAAACGGGGGGGGTCCAGTTCTTC. This chain is built from TRBV7-8 and TRBJ2-1, with TRBD2 matching 8 junction bases. Here V drops 2 bases and J drops 13 bases, and the junction holds 13 bases not matched to any gene. The CDR3 starts with the cysteine, ends with the phenylalanine, and has 15 residues. Only the CDR3 DNA stays, 45 bases, in frame from base 1. The CDR1 and CDR2 encoded by the germline V gene are SGHVS and FQNEAQ.